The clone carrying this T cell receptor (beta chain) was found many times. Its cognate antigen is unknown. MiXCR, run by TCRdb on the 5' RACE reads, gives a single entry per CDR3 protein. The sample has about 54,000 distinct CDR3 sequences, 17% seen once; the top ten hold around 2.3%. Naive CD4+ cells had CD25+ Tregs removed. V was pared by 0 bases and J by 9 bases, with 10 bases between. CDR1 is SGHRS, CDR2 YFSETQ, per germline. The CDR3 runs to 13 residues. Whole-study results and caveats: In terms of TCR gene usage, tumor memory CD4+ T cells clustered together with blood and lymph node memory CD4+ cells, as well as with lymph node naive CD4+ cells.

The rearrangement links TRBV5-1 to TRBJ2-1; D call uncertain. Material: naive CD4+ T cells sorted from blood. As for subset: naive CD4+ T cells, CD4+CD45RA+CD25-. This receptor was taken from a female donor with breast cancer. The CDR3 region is CASSLGQISEQFF. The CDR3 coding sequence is TGCGCCAGCAGCTTGGGGCAAATCAGTGAGCAGTTCTTC.